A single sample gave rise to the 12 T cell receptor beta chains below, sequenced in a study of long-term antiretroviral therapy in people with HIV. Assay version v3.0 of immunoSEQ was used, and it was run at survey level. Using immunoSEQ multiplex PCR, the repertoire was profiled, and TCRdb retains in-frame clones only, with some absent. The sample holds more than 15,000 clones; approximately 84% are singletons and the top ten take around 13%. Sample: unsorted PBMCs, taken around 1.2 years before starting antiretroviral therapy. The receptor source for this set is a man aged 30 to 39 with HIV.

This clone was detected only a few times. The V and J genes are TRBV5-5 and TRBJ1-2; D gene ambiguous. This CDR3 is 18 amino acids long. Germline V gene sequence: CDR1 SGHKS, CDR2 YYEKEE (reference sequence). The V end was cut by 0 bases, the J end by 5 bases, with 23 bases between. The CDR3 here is CASSLDIEGGLIGYGYTF. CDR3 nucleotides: TGTGCCAGCAGCTTGGACATTGAGGGAGGCTTGATCGGGTATGGCTACACCTTC.

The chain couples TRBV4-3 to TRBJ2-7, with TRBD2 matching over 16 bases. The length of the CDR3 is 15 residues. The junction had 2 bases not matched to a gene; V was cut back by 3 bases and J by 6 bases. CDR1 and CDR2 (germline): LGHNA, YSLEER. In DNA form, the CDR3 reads TGCGCCAGCAGCCAGGGACTAGCGGGAGGGAGCGAGCAGTACTTC. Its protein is CASSQGLAGGSEQYF.

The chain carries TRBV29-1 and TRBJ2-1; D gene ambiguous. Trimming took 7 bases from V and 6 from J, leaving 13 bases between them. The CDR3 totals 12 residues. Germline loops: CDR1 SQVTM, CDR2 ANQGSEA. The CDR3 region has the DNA TGCAGCGCGGGTGGCCCAATCAATGAGCAGTTCTTC. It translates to CSAGGPINEQFF.

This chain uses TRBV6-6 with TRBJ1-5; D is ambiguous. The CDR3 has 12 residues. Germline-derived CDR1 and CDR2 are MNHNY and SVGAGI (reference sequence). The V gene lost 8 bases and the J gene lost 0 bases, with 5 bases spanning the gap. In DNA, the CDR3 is TGTGCCAGCGGTGGTAGCAATCAGCCCCAGCATTTT. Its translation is CASGGSNQPQHF.

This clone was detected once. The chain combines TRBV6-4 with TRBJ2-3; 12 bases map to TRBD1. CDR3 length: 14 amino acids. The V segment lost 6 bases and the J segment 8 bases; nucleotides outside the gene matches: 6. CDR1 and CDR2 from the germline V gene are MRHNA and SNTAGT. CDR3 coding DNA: TGTGCCAGCAGGCCGGGACAGGGGGCTCTTACGCAGTATTTT. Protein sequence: CASRPGQGALTQYF.

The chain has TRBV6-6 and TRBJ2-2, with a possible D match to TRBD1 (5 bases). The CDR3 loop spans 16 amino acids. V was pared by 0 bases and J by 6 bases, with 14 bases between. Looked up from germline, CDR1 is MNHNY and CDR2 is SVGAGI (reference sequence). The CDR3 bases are TGTGCCAGCAGTTACTCGGCAGGGCGAGGTGCCGGGGAGCTGTTTTTT. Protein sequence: CASSYSAGRGAGELFF.

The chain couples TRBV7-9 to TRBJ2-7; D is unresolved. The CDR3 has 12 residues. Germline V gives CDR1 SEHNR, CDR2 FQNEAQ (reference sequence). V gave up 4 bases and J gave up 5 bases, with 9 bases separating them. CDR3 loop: CASSYVRDEQYF. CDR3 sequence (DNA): TGTGCCAGCAGCTACGTTAGAGACGAGCAGTACTTC.

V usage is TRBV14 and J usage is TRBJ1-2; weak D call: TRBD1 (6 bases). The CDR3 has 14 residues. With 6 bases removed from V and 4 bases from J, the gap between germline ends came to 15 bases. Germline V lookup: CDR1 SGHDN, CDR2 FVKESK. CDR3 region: CASSDTTGPYGYTF. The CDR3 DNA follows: TGTGCCAGCAGTGACACGACAGGTCCCTATGGCTACACCTTC.

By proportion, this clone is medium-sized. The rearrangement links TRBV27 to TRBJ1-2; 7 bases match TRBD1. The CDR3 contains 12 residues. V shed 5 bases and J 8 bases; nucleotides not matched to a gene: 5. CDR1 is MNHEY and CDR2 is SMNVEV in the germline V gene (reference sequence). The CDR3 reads CASSIGGLGYTF. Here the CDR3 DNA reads TGTGCCAGCAGTATAGGGGGCTTGGGCTACACCTTC.

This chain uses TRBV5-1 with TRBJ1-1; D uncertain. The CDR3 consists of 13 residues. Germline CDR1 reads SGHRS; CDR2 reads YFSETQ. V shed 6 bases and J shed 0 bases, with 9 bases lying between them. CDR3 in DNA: TGCGCCAGCAAGGTCCAGATGAACACTGAAGCTTTCTTT. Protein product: CASKVQMNTEAFF.

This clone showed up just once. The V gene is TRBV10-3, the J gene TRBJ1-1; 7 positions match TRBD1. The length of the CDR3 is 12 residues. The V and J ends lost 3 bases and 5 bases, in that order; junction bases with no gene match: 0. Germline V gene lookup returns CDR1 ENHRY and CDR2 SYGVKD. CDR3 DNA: TGTGCCATCAGTGAACAGGGGACTGAAGCTTTCTTT. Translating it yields CAISEQGTEAFF.

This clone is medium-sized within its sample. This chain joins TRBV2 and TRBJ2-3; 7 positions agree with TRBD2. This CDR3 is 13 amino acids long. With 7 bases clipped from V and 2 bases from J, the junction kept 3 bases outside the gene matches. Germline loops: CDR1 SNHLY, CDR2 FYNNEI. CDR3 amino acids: CASMAGVTDTQYF. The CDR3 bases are TGTGCCAGCATGGCGGGGGTCACAGATACGCAGTATTTT.